This TCR beta chain stems from a study of shared clonotypes between healthy human individuals. Naive CD45RA+ and memory CD45RA-negative subsets were split from CD4+ cells. Sequenced by immunoSEQ multiplex PCR; TCRdb stores in-frame clones only, minus some. The table has 950,000 to 1,200,000 clones, roughly 80% seen once. The sequencing sample was made of memory CD4+ T cells from PBMCs. The subset is: CD45RA-negative fraction. The TCR sequence derives from a man younger than 35 in good health. Some clones in this sample may be carry-over from other donors' samples.

The CDR3 nucleotides are TGTGCCAGCAGGGGACAGGGGGCCTTCTATGGCTACACCTTC. Translating gives CASRGQGAFYGYTF. The J gene is TRBJ1-2, the V gene TRBV5-4; 12 nucleotides match TRBD1. CDR1 is SGHNT, CDR2 YYREEE, per germline (reference sequence). Unmatched junction bases numbered 3, after V lost 5 bases and J lost 4 bases. The CDR3 contains 14 residues.